The present TCR beta chain was sequenced within a study of blood T cells in healthy people across ages. As for the study in general: Roughly one uniquely barcoded beta molecule per two T cells was captured. General observations from the study: The study could not conclusively compare naive and antigen-experienced cells, given its unsorted PBMCs.

Alongside a J-beta primer mix, a sample-barcoded 5' primer served in a second PCR lasting about 7 to 12 cycles. TCRdb itself ran the 5' RACE reads through MiXCR, one entry per CDR3 protein. The sample lists about 780,000 distinct CDR3 sequences, around 24% occurring once. PBMCs numbering at least 7 million were isolated per sample. With 4 bases clipped from V and 6 bases from J, the junction kept 4 bases outside the gene matches. The CDR3 consists of 14 residues. Germline CDR1 SGHTA, CDR2 FQGTGA. Turning to this clonotype: Antigen unknown.

These data also formed part of another study, on T cells of mothers and their children. That work contributes: It was observed that no persistent microchimeric T cell clones could be detected.

The sequencing sample was made of blood. V is TRBV7-3 and J is TRBJ2-2; 8 bases agree with TRBD2. The TCR was taken from a boy younger than 18 in good health. The CDR3 is CASSSAGGSGELFF. Written as DNA, the CDR3 is TGTGCCAGCAGCTCGGCGGGGGGCTCCGGGGAGCTGTTTTTT.